This T cell receptor (beta chain) derives from a study of cytomegalovirus exposure and HLA in healthy donors. Notes on the study in general: Rare TCR sequences predominated, though certain public TCRs were found in many donors.

In regard to this clone: Antigen: not known.

TCRdb keeps only in-frame clones here, not all; method: immunoSEQ multiplex PCR. The sample records 50,000 to 70,000 clones, 85% to 95% being singletons. There are 13 residues in the CDR3. Germline values: CDR1 SGHRS, CDR2 YFSETQ. The V end was cut by 4 bases, the J end by 5 bases, with 10 bases between. The donors were in the roughly 120-subject validation cohort, distinct from the approximately 670-subject first cohort. Sequencing was carried out using PBMCs. The source of this sequence is a woman aged 18 to 35 in good health and CMV-seropositive. V usage is TRBV5-1 and J usage is TRBJ2-1; D is unresolved. This CDR3 is CASSINSDNEQFF. The CDR3 nucleotides are TGCGCCAGCAGCATAAACAGTGACAATGAGCAGTTCTTC.